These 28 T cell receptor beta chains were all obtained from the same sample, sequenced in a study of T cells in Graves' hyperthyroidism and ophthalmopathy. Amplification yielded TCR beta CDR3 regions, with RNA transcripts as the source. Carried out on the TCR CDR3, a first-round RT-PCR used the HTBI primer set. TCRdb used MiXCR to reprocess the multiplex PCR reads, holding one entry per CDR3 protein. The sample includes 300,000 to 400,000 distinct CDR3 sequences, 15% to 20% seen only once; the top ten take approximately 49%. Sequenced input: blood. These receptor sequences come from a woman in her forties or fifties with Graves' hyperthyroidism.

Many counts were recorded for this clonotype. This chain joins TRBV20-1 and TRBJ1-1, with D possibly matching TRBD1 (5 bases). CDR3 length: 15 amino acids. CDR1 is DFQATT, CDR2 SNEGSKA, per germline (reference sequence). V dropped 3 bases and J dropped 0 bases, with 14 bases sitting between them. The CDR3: CSARDTYNMNTEAFF. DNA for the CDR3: TGCAGTGCTAGGGACACCTACAACATGAACACTGAAGCTTTCTTT.

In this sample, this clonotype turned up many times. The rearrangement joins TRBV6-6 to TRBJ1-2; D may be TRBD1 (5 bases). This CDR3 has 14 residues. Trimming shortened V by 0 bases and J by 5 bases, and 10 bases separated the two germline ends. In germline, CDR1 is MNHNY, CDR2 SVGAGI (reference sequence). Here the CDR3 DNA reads TGTGCCAGCAGTTACTCCGGGACGGTGTATGGCTACACCTTC. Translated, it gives CASSYSGTVYGYTF.

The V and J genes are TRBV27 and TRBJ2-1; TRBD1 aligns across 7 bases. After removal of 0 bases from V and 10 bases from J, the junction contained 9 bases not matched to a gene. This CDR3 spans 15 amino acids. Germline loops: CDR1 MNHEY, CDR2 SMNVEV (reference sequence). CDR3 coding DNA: TGTGCCAGCAGTTTATCAGGGGGCGAAATTTGGGAGCAGTTCTTC. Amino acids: CASSLSGGEIWEQFF.

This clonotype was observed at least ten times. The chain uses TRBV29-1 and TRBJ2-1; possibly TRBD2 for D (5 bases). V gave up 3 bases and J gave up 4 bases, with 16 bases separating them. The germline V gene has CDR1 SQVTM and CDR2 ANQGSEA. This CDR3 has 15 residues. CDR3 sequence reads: CSVDLSALSYNEQFF. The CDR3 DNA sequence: TGCAGCGTTGACCTTAGCGCCCTTTCATACAATGAGCAGTTCTTC.

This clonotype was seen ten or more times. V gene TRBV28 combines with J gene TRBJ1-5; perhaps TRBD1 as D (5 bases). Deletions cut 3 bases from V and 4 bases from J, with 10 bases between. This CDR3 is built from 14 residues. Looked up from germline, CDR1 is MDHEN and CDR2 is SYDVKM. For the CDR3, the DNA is TGTGCCAGCAGTTTGATTCAGGGAAATCAGCCCCAGCATTTT. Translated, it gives CASSLIQGNQPQHF.

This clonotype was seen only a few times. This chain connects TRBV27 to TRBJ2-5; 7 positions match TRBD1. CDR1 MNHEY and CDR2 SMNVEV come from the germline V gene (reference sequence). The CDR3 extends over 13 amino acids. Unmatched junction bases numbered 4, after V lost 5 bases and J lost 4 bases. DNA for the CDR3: TGTGCCAGCAGTCGACAGGGTCCAGAGACCCAGTACTTC. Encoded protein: CASSRQGPETQYF.

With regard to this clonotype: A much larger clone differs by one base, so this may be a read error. CDR3 DNA sequence: TGTGCCAGCGGCCAAGGACAGGGAGTAGAGACCCAGTACTTC. It codes for CASGQGQGVETQYF. V usage is TRBV7-2 and J usage is TRBJ2-5, with TRBD1 matching over 8 bases. J lost 4 bases, V lost 8 bases, and 9 bases had no gene match. Germline V gives CDR1 SGHTA, CDR2 FQGNSA. The CDR3 loop spans 14 amino acids. The full variable domain, in which reference TRBV7-2 and TRBJ2-5 provide the parts outside the CDR3, is GAGVSQSPSNKVTEKGKDVELRCDPISGHTALYWYRQSLGQGLEFLIYFQGNSAPDKSGLPSDRFSAERTGGSVSTLTIQRTQQEDSAVYLCASGQGQGVETQYFGPGTRLLVL.

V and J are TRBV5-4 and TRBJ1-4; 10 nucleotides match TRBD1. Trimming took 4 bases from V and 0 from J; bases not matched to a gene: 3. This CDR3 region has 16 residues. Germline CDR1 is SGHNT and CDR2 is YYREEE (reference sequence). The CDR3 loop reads CASSPGTGATNEKLFF. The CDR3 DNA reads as TGTGCCAGCAGCCCCGGGACAGGGGCAACTAATGAAAAACTGTTTTTT.

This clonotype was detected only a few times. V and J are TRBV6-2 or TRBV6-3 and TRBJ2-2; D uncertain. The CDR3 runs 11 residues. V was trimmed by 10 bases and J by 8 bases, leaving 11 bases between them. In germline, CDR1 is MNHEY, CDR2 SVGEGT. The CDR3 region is CATLRVGELFF. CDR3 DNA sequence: TGTGCCACTTTAAGGGTGGGGGAGCTGTTTTTT.

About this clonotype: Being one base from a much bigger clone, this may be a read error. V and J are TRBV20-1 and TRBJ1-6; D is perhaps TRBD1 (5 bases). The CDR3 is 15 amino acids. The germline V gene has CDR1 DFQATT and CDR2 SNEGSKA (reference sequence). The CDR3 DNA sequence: TGCAGTGCTAGACCGGGGGGGTCCTATGATTCACCCCTCCACTTT. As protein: CSARPGGSYDSPLHF.

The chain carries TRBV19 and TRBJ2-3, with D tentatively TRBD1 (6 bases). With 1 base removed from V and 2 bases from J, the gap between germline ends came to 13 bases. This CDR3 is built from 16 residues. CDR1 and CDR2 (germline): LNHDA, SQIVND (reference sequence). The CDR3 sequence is CASSIVGRGFTDTQYF. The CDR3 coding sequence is TGTGCCAGTAGTATAGTAGGCAGGGGCTTCACAGATACGCAGTATTTT.

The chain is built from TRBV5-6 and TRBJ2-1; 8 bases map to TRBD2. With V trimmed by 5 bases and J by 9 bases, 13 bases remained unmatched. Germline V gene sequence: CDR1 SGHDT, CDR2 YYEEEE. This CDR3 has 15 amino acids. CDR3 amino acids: CASRLTGGPEGEQFF. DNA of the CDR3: TGTGCCAGCAGACTAACGGGGGGGCCGGAGGGTGAGCAGTTCTTC.

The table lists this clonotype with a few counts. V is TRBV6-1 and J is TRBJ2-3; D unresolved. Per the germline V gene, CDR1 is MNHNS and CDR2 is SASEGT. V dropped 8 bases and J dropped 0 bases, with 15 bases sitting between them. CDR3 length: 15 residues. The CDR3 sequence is CASHSLQASTDTQYF. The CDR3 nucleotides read TGTGCCAGCCATTCCCTCCAGGCAAGCACAGATACGCAGTATTTT.

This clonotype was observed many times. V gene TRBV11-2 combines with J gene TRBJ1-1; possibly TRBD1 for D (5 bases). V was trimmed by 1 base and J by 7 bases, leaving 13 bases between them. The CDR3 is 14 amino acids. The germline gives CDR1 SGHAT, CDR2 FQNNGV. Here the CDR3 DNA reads TGTGCCAGCAGCTTAGGTGCAGGGTCGGTTGAAGCTTTCTTT. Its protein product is CASSLGAGSVEAFF.

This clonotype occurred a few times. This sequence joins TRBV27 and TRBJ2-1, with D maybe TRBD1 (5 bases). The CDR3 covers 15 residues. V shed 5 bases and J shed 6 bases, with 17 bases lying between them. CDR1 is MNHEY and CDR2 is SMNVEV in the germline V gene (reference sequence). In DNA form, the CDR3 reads TGTGCCAGCAGTCTTTACCAGGGTCAGGGCAATGAGCAGTTCTTC. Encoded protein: CASSLYQGQGNEQFF.

The CDR3 is CASSVHEEPGQSTMNTEAFF. In nucleotides, the CDR3 is TGTGCCAGCAGCGTCCATGAGGAGCCAGGGCAAAGCACCATGAACACTGAAGCTTTCTTT. The rearrangement joins TRBV9 to TRBJ1-1; tentatively, D is TRBD1 (5 bases). This CDR3 comprises 20 residues. Germline CDR1 reads SGDLS; CDR2 reads YYNGEE. V shed 2 bases and J shed 0 bases, with 26 bases lying between them.

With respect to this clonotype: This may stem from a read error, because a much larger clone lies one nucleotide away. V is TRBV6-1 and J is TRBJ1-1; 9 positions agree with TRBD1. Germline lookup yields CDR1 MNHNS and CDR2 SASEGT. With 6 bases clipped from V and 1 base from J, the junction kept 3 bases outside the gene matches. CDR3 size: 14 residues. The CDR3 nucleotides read TGTGCCAGCAGAACGACAGGGGGGAACACTGAAGCTTTCTTT. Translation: CASRTTGGNTEAFF.

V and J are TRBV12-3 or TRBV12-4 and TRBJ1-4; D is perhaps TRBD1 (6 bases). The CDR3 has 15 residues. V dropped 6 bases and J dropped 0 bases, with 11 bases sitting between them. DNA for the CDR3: TGTGCCAGCAGGCAAACAGGGTCAACTAATGAAAAACTGTTTTTT. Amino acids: CASRQTGSTNEKLFF.

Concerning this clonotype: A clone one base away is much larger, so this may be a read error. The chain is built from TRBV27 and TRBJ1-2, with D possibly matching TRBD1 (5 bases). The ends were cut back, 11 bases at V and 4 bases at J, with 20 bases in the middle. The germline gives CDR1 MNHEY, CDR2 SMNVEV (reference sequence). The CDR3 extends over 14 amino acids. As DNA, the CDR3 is TGTGCCGGCAAAGGGGACGGGGCGTTCTATGGCTACACCTTC. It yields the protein CAGKGDGAFYGYTF.

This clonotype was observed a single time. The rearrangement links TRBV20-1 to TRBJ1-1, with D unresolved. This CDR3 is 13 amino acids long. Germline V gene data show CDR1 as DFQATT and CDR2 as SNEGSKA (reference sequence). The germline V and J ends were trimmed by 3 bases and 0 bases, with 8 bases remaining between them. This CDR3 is CSASYRVNTEAFF. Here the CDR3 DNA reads TGCAGTGCTAGTTACAGAGTGAACACTGAAGCTTTCTTT.

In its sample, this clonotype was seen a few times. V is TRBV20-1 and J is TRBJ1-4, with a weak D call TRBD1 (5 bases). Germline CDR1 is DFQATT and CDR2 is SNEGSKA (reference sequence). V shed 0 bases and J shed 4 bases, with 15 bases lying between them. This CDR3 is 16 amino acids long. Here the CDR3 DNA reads TGCAGTGCTAGAGATAGGGGCATAGATTATAATGAAAAACTGTTTTTT. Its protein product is CSARDRGIDYNEKLFF.

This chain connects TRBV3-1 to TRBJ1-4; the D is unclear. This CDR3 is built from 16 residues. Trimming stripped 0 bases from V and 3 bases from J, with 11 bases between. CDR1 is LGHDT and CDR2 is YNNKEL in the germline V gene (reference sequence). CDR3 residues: CASSQEVAAPNEKLFF. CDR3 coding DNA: TGTGCCAGCAGCCAAGAGGTGGCAGCTCCTAATGAAAAACTGTTTTTT.

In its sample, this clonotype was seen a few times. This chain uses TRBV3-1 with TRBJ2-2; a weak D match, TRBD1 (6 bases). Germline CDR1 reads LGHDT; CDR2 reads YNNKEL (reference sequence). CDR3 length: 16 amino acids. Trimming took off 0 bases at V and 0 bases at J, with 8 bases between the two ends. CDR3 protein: CASSQDTGPNTGELFF. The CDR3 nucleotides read TGTGCCAGCAGCCAAGATACAGGGCCGAACACCGGGGAGCTGTTTTTT.

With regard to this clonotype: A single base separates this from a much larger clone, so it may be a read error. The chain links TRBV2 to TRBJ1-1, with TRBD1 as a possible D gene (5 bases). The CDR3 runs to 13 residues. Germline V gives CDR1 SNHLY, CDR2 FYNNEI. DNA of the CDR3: TGTACCAGCATCAGACAGCCGAACACTGAAGCTTTCTTT. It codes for CTSIRQPNTEAFF.

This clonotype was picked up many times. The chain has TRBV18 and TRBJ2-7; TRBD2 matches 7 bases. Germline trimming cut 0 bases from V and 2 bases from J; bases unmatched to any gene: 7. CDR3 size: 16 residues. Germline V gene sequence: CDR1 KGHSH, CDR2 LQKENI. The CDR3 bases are TGTGCCAGCTCACCACCGCCTAGCGGAATACCCTACGAGCAGTACTTC. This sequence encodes CASSPPPSGIPYEQYF.

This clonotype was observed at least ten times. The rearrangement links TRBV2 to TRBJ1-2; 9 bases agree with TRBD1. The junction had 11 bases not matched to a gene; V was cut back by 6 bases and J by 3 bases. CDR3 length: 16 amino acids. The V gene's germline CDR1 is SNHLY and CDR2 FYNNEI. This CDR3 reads CASRLGTGRKDYGYTF. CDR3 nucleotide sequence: TGTGCCAGCAGGTTAGGGACAGGGAGGAAGGACTATGGCTACACCTTC.

The CDR3 sequence: CSARDPGPLEFF. The CDR3 nucleotides read TGCAGTGCTAGAGATCCCGGGCCGCTTGAGTTCTTC. The chain employs TRBV20-1 and TRBJ2-1; D is unclear. This CDR3 spans 12 amino acids. Trimming left V 0 bases short and J 14 bases short, with 14 bases between. CDR1 and CDR2 (germline): DFQATT, SNEGSKA (reference sequence).

The CDR3 nucleotides are TGCGCCAGCAGCGACGGGGCTTCACCCCTCCACTTT. It codes for CASSDGASPLHF. The rearrangement links TRBV5-1 to TRBJ1-6; perhaps TRBD1 as D (5 bases). The V gene's germline CDR1 is SGHRS and CDR2 YFSETQ. V was cut by 4 bases and J by 9 bases, with 8 bases left in between. The CDR3 covers 12 residues.